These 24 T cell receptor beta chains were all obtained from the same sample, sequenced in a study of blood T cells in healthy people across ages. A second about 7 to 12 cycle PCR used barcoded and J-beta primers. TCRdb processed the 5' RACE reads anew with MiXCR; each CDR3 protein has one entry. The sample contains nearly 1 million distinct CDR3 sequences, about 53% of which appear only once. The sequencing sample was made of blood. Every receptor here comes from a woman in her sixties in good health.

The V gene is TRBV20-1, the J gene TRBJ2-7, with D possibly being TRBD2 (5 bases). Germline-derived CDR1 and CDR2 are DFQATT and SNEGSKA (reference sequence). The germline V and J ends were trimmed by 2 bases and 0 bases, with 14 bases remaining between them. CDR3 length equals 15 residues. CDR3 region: CSARFSSVSSYEQYF. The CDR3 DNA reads TGCAGTGCTAGATTCAGTAGCGTAAGCTCCTACGAGCAGTACTTC.

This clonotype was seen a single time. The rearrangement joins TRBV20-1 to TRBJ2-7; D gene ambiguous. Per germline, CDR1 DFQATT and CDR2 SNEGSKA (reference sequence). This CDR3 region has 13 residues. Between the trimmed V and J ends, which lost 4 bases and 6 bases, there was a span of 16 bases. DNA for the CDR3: TGCAGTGCTACCGGGCAGAGTCCGCTCGAGCAGTACTTC. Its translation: CSATGQSPLEQYF.

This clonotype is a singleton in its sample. The DNA of the CDR3 is TGTGCTAGTGGACCGGACAGATACGAGCAGTACTTC. It is translated as CASGPDRYEQYF. The chain has TRBV12-5 and TRBJ2-5; D is perhaps TRBD1 (6 bases). The J call is in doubt because the DNA end fits TRBJ2-7 better. This CDR3 is built from 12 residues. From germline, CDR1 is LGHNT and CDR2 FRNRAP.

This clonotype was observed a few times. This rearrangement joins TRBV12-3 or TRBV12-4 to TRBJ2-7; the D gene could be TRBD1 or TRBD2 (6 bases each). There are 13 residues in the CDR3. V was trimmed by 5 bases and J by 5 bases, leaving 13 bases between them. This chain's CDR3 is CASSGGTMDEQYF. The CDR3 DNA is TGTGCCAGCAGTGGCGGGACAATGGACGAGCAGTACTTC.

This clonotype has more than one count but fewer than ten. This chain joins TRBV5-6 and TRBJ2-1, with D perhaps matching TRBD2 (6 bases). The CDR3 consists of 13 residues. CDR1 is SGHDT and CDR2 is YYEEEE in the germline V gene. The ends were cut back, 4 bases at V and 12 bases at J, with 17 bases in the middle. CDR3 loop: CASSVGLEGWQFF. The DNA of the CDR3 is TGTGCCAGCAGCGTGGGACTGGAGGGTTGGCAGTTCTTC.

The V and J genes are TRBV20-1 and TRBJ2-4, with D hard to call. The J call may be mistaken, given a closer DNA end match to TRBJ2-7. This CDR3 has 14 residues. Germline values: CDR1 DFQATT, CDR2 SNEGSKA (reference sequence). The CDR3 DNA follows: TGCAGTGCTAATATAAGAACCGAGCTGCCCGAGCAGTACTTC. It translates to CSANIRTELPEQYF.

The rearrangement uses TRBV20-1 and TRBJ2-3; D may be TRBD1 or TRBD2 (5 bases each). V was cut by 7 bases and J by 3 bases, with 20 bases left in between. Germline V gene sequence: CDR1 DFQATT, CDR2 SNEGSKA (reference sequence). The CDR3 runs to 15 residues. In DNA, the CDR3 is TGCAGTGTGCCCCTATTCGGTTGGGGGACAGATACGCAGTATTTT. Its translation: CSVPLFGWGTDTQYF.

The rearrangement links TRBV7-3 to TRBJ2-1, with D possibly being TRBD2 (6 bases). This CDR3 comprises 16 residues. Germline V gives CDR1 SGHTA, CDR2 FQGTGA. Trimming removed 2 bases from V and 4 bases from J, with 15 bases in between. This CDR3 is CASSLGLAARYNEQFF. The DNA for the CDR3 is TGTGCCAGCAGCTTAGGGTTAGCGGCCCGATACAATGAGCAGTTCTTC.

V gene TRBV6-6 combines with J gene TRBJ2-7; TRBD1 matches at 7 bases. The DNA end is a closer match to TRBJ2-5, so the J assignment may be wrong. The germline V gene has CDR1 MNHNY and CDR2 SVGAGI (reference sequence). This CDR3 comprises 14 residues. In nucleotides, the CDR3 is TGTGCCAGCAGTTCCCACACAGGGGAGGAGACCCAGTACTTC. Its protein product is CASSSHTGEETQYF.

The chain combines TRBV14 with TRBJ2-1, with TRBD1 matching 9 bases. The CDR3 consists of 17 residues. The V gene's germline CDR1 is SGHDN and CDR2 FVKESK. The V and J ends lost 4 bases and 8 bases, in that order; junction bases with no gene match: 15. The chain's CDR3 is CASSRIKGQGNYDEQFF. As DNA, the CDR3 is TGTGCCAGCAGCCGAATAAAGGGACAGGGAAATTACGATGAGCAGTTCTTC.

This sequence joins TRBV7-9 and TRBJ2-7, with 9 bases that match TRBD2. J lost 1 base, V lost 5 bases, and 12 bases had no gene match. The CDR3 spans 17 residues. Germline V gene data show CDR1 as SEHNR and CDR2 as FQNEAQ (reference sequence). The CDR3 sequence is CASSTYLAGERSYEQYF. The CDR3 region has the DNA TGTGCCAGCAGCACCTACTTAGCGGGAGAACGATCCTACGAGCAGTACTTC.

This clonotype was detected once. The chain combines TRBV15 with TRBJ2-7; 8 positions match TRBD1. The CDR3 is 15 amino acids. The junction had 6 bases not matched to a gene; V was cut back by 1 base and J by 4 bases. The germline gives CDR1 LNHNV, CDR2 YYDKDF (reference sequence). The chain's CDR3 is CATSRGTGIKYEQYF. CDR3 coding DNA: TGTGCCACCAGCAGAGGGACAGGGATAAAATACGAGCAGTACTTC.

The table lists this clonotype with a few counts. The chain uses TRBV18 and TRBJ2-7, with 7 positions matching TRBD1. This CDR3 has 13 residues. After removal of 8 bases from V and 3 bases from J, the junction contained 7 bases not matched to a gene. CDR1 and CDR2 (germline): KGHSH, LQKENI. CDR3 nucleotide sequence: TGTGCCAGCCAAGAGGGACAGAACTACGAGCAGTACTTC. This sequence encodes CASQEGQNYEQYF.

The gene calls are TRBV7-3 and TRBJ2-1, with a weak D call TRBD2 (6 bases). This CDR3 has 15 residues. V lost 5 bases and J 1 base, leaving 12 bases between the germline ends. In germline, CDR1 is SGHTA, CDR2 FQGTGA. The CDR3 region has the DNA TGTGCCAGCAGCCCCACGGGACTGTCCTACAATGAGCAGTTCTTC. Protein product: CASSPTGLSYNEQFF.

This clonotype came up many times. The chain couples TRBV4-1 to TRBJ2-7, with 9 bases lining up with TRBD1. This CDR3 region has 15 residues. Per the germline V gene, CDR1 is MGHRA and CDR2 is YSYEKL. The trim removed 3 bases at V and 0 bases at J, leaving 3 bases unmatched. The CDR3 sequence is CASSQGTGSSYEQYF. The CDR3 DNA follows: TGCGCCAGCAGCCAGGGGACAGGGAGCTCCTACGAGCAGTACTTC.

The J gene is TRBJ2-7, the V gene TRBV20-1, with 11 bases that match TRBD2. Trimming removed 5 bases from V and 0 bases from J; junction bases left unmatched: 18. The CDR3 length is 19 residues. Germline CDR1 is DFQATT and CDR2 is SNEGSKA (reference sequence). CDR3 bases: TGCAGTGCTCCCCTTCCCGGGACTAGCGGACTCCATAGCTCCTACGAGCAGTACTTC. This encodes CSAPLPGTSGLHSSYEQYF.

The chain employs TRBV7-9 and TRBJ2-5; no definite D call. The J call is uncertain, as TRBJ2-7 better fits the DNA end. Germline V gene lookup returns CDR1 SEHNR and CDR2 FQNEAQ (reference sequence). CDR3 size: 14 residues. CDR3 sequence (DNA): TGTGCCAGCACCCCGGTGGGTCTAAACTACGAGCAGTACTTC. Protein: CASTPVGLNYEQYF.

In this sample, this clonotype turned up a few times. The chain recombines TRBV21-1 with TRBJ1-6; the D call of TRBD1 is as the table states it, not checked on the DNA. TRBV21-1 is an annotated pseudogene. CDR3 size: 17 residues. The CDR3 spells CASSKVGTGRYNSPLHF. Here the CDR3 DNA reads TGTGCCAGCAGCAAAGTGGGAACAGGGAGATATAATTCACCCCTCCACTTT.

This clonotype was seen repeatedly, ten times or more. The CDR3 DNA reads as TGTGCCAGCAGTTTGAGGCGTTACGAGCAGTACTTC. It translates to CASSLRRYEQYF. The chain combines TRBV7-2 with TRBJ2-7, with D unresolved. The CDR3 sequence is 12 residues long. V gave up 6 bases and J gave up 4 bases, with 10 bases separating them. Germline-derived CDR1 and CDR2 are SGHTA and FQGNSA.

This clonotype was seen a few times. Here the CDR3 DNA reads TGTGCCAGCAGCTTAAGTAGCGGGAACAATGAGCAGTACTTC. Translation: CASSLSSGNNEQYF. The rearrangement links TRBV7-3 to TRBJ2-5; TRBD2 matches 8 bases. From germline, CDR1 is SGHTA and CDR2 FQGTGA. Trimming took 1 base from V and 11 from J; bases not matched to a gene: 9. The CDR3 length is 14 residues.

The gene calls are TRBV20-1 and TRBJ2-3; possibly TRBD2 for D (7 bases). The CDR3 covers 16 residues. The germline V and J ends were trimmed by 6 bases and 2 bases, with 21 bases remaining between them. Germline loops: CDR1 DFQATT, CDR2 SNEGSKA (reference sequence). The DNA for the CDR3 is TGCAGTGCCTACCCGCTAGGGGGAGGGCCCACAGATACGCAGTATTTT. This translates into CSAYPLGGGPTDTQYF.

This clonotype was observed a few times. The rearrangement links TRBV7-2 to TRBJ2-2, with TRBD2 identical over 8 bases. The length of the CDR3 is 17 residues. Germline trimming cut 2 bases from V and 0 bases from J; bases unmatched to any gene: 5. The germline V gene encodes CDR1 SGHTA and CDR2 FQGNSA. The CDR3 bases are TGTGCCAGCAGCTTATTCCCGGGACTAGCGAACACCGGGGAGCTGTTTTTT. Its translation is CASSLFPGLANTGELFF.

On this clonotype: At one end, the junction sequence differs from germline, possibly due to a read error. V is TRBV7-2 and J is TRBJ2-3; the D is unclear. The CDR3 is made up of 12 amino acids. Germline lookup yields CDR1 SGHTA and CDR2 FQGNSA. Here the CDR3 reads CASSSSRDAQYF. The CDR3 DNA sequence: TGTGCCAGCAGCTCGTCAAGAGATGCGCAGTATTTT.

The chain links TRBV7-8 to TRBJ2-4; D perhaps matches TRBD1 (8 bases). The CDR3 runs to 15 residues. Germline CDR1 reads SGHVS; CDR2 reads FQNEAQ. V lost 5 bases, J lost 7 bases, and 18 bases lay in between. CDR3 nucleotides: TGTGCCAGCAGCCAACCAACAGGGGGAGGGAACATTCAGTACTTC. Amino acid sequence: CASSQPTGGGNIQYF.